A single sample gave rise to the 4 T cell receptor beta chains below, sequenced in a study of cytomegalovirus exposure and HLA in healthy donors. In the PCR, 60 Vbeta and 13 Jbeta primers were used. TCRdb's copy holds only in-frame clones and misses some; the assay was immunoSEQ multiplex PCR. The sample yields around 150,000 clones, around 80% seen once. Material for sequencing was PBMCs. These receptors all stem from a woman aged 40 to 50 in good health and CMV-seronegative.

This clone came up a few times. An end of the junction differs from the germline gene, which may be a read error. The chain combines TRBV5-6 with TRBJ2-4; 7 bases match TRBD2. This CDR3 spans 15 amino acids. The V gene's germline CDR1 is SGHDT and CDR2 YYEEEE. The chain's CDR3 is CASTPGGAAKNSQYF. The CDR3 DNA is TGTGCCAGCACACCGGGGGGAGCAGCCAAAAACAGTCAGTACTTC.

The genes are TRBV27 and TRBJ1-1; 10 nucleotides line up with TRBD1. Trimming removed 6 bases from V and 5 bases from J; junction bases left unmatched: 3. Germline lookup yields CDR1 MNHEY and CDR2 SMNVEV (reference sequence). The CDR3 covers 13 residues. The CDR3 loop is CASRTGGKTEAFF. As DNA, the CDR3 is TGTGCCAGCAGGACAGGGGGCAAGACTGAAGCTTTCTTT.

This clone was seen only a few times. This rearrangement joins TRBV5-4 to TRBJ1-1, with 7 bases fitting TRBD1. The germline V gene has CDR1 SGHNT and CDR2 YYREEE (reference sequence). V trimming: 1 base; J trimming: 6 bases; junction bases outside the gene matches: 9. The CDR3 loop spans 15 amino acids. The CDR3 sequence: CASSLQGGAPSEAFF. The CDR3 DNA reads TGTGCCAGCAGCTTGCAAGGGGGCGCTCCGTCTGAAGCTTTCTTT.

The rearrangement uses TRBV6-5 and TRBJ1-6; D call uncertain. In germline, CDR1 is MNHEY, CDR2 SVGAGI. Trimming took 4 bases from V and 7 from J, leaving 8 bases between them. The CDR3 runs to 13 residues. CDR3 sequence reads: CASSFGSNSPLHF. DNA for the CDR3: TGTGCCAGCAGTTTCGGGAGCAATTCACCCCTCCACTTT.